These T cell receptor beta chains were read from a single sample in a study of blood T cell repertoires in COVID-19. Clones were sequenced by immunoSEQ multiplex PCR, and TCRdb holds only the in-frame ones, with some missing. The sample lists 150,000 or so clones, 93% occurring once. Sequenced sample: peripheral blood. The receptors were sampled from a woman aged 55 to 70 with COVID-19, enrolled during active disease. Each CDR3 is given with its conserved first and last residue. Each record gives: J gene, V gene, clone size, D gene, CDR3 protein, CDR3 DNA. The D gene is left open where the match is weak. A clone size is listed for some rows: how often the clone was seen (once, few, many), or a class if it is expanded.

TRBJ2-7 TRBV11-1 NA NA CASSSPGLAYEQYF TGTGCCAGCAGCTCGCCTGGACTGGCCTACGAGCAGTACTTC
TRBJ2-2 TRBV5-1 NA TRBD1 CASSLVAGGSTGELFF TGCGCCAGCAGCTTGGTGGCAGGGGGCTCGACCGGGGAGCTGTTTTTT
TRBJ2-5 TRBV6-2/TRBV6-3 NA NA CASSPTGPQYF TGTGCCAGCAGTCCAACAGGGCCCCAGTACTTC
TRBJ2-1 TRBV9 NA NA CASSVGATSNNEQFF TGTGCCAGCAGCGTGGGCGCCACAAGTAACAATGAGCAGTTCTTC
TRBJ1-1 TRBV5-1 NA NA CASSLEAQPNTEAFF TGCGCCAGCAGCTTGGAAGCGCAGCCGAACACTGAAGCTTTCTTT
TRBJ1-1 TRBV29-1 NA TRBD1 CSVVEGTAVTEAFF TGCAGCGTTGTGGAAGGGACAGCGGTCACTGAAGCTTTCTTT
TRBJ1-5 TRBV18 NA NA CASSPGEVTRPQHF TGTGCCAGCTCACCAGGGGAGGTGACGAGGCCCCAGCATTTT
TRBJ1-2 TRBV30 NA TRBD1 CARITRDRGDYGYTF TGTGCCAGAATAACCCGGGACAGGGGCGACTATGGCTACACCTTC
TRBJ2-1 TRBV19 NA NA CASSVPGVGEQFF TGTGCCAGTAGTGTCCCGGGGGTCGGTGAGCAGTTCTTC
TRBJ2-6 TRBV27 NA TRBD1 CASSSRDRANSGANVLTF TGTGCCAGCAGTTCTCGGGACAGGGCAAACTCTGGGGCCAACGTCCTGACTTTC
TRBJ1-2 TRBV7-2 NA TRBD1 CASSLGGQGRYGYTF TGTGCCAGCAGCTTGGGTGGACAGGGGCGGTATGGCTACACCTTC
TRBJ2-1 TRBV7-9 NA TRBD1 CASSPTGAGISEQFF TGTGCCAGCAGCCCAACAGGGGCAGGTATAAGTGAGCAGTTCTTC
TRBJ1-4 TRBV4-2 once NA CASSQDLGRTNEKLFF TGTGCCAGCAGCCAAGATCTGGGGAGGACTAATGAAAAACTGTTTTTT
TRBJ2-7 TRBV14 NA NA CASSHDRRLEQYF TGTGCCAGCAGCCACGACAGGCGGCTCGAGCAGTACTTC
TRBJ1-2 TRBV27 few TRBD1 CASSSSGTGGYYGYTF TGTGCCAGCAGTTCCTCCGGGACAGGGGGCTACTATGGCTACACCTTC
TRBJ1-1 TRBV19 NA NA CASSIETGGTEAFF TGTGCCAGTAGTATAGAGACGGGGGGCACTGAAGCTTTCTTT
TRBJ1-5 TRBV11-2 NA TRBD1 CASSGQGVGQPQHF TGTGCCAGCAGCGGACAGGGGGTGGGTCAGCCCCAGCATTTT
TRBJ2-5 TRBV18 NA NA CASSPPGVAETQYF TGTGCCAGCTCACCTCCGGGGGTAGCAGAGACCCAGTACTTC
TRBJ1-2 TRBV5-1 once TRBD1 CASSPTGGNYGYTF TGCGCCAGCAGCCCGACAGGGGGGAACTATGGCTACACCTTC
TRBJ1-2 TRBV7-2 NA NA CASSPGSRGYGYTF TGTGCCAGCAGCCCTGGCTCTAGAGGCTATGGCTACACCTTC
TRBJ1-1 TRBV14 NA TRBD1 CASSPAGGTEAFF TGTGCCAGCAGCCCTGCAGGGGGGACTGAAGCTTTCTTT
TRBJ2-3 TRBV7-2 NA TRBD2 CASSRNGGATDTQYF TGTGCCAGCAGCAGGAACGGGGGGGCGACAGATACGCAGTATTTT
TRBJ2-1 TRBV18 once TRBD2 CASSTGGRTYNEQFF TGTGCCAGCTCAACGGGGGGGCGGACCTACAATGAGCAGTTCTTC
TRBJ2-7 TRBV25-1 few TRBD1 CASSEYGTGSYEQYF TGTGCCAGCAGTGAATATGGGACAGGGAGCTACGAGCAGTACTTC
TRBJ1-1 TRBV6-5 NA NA CASSTQEGSTEAFF TGTGCCAGCAGCACGCAGGAAGGGAGCACTGAAGCTTTCTTT
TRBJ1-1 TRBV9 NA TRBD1 CASSVGQGRTEAFF TGTGCCAGCAGCGTAGGACAGGGACGCACTGAAGCTTTCTTT
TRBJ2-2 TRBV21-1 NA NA CASSKERARLAGRPGELFF TGTGCCAGCAGCAAAGAGCGGGCACGACTAGCGGGGCGGCCCGGGGAGCTGTTTTTT
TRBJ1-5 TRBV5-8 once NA CASSLGAASNQPQHF TGTGCCAGCAGCTTGGGGGCCGCGTCCAATCAGCCCCAGCATTTT
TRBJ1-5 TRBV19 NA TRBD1 CASSPFRDRGQPQHF TGTGCCAGTAGTCCTTTCCGGGACAGGGGGCAGCCCCAGCATTTT
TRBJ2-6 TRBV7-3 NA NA CASSLFSSFGSLSGANVLTF TGTGCCAGCAGCTTATTTTCTTCATTTGGCAGTCTGTCTGGGGCCAACGTCCTGACTTTC
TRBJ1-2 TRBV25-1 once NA CASKDSGSIAGYTF TGTGCCAGCAAAGATTCAGGTTCGATCGCTGGCTACACCTTC
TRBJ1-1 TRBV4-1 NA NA CASSLVRENTEAFF TGCGCCAGCAGCCTAGTGAGGGAGAACACTGAAGCTTTCTTT
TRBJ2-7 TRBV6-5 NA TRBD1 CASSRTGTGGEQYF TGTGCCAGCAGCAGAACCGGGACAGGGGGCGAGCAGTACTTC
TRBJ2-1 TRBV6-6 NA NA CASSSRDTDNEQFF TGTGCCAGCAGTTCTCGGGACACCGACAATGAGCAGTTCTTC
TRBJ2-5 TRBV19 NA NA CASSIPGVQETQYF TGTGCCAGTAGTATCCCCGGGGTTCAAGAGACCCAGTACTTC
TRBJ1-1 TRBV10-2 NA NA CASSGLQSEAFF TGCGCCAGCAGCGGCCTACAGAGCGAAGCTTTCTTT
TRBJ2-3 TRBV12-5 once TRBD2 CASGPLAGDTQYF TGTGCTAGTGGACCCCTAGCGGGAGATACGCAGTATTTT
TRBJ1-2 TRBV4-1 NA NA CASSQDTSRNGYTF TGCGCCAGCAGCCAAGATACATCGAGGAATGGCTACACCTTC
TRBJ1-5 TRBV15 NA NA CATSSNLLGNQPQHF TGTGCCACCAGCAGTAACCTTCTCGGGAATCAGCCCCAGCATTTT
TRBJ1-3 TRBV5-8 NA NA CASSLLGGGPPGNTIYF TGTGCCAGCAGCTTACTCGGGGGGGGCCCCCCTGGAAACACCATATATTTT
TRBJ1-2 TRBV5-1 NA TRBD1 CASSLTTGGPRRLGYTF TGCGCCAGCAGCTTGACTACAGGGGGCCCTAGGCGTCTGGGCTACACCTTC
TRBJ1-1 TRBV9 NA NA CASGGGAEAFF TGTGCCAGCGGTGGCGGGGCTGAAGCTTTCTTT
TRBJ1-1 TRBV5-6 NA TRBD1 CASSLDGTGPEAFF TGTGCCAGCAGCTTGGACGGGACAGGCCCTGAAGCTTTCTTT
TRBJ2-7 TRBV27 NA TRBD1 CASSPRTGESYEQYF TGTGCCAGCAGCCCTAGGACAGGGGAGTCCTACGAGCAGTACTTC
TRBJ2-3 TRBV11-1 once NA CASSLPGTDTQYF TGTGCCAGCAGCTTACCCGGCACAGATACGCAGTATTTT